A single sample gave rise to the 2 T cell receptor beta chains below, sequenced in a study of blood T cells in healthy people across ages. A sample-barcoded 5' primer and a J-beta primer mix were used in a second PCR of roughly 7 to 12 cycles. A single record per CDR3 protein comes from TCRdb applying MiXCR to the 5' RACE reads. The sample yields some 920,000 distinct CDR3 sequences, 45% to 60% seen once. The sequenced material came from blood. The receptors originated from an older woman in good health.

The CDR3 loop reads CSANLAGAADTQYF. Here the CDR3 DNA reads TGCAGTGCTAACCTAGCGGGAGCGGCAGATACGCAGTATTTT. This chain connects TRBV20-1 to TRBJ2-3; 10 positions agree with TRBD2. The germline V gene encodes CDR1 DFQATT and CDR2 SNEGSKA (reference sequence). The CDR3 consists of 14 residues. V shed 4 bases, J shed 4 bases, and the junction held 5 bases outside the gene matches.

V usage is TRBV6-2 or TRBV6-3 and J usage is TRBJ1-2; 9 bases map to TRBD1. With V trimmed by 3 bases and J by 5 bases, 7 bases remained unmatched. Germline values: CDR1 MNHEY, CDR2 SVGEGT. This CDR3 spans 15 amino acids. Here the CDR3 DNA reads TGTGCCAGCAGTTATCCCAGGACAGGGGATTATGGCTACACCTTC. Its translation: CASSYPRTGDYGYTF.